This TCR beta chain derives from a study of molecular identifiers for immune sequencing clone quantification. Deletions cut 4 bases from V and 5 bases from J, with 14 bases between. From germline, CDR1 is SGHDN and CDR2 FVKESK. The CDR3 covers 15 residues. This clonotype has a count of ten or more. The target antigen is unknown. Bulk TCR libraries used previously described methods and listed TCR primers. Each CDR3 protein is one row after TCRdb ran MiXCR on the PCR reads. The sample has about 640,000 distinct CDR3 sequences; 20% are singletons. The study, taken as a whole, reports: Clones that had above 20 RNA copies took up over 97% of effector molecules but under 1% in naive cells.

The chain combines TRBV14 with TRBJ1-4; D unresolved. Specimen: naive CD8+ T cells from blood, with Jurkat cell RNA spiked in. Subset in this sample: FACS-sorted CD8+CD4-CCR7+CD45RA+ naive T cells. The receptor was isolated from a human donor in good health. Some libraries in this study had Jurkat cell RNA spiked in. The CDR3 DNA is TGTGCCAGCAGCCCAGGCCGCCATTTCAATGAAAAACTGTTTTTT. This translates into CASSPGRHFNEKLFF.